Below, 22 T cell receptor beta chains from the same sample are listed, as sequenced in a study of cytotoxic CD8 clonotypes in ibrutinib-treated CLL. Sequenced by immunoSEQ multiplex PCR; TCRdb stores in-frame clones only, minus some. The sample includes some 50,000 clones, around 60% of them seen just once. The sequencing here drew on PBMCs, taken after 24 months of ibrutinib treatment. The source of these receptors is a human donor with chronic lymphocytic leukemia.

The chain is built from TRBV12-5 and TRBJ2-7; 7 nucleotides align to TRBD2. The germline V gene encodes CDR1 LGHNT and CDR2 FRNRAP. The CDR3 spans 12 residues. J lost 4 bases, V lost 7 bases, and 4 bases had no gene match. The CDR3 region has the DNA TGTGCTAGTGCCCGGGGGGTGTACGAGCAGTACTTC. It yields the protein CASARGVYEQYF.

The rearrangement joins TRBV6-1 to TRBJ2-7; D perhaps matches TRBD1 (6 bases). Germline values: CDR1 MNHNS, CDR2 SASEGT. The CDR3 length is 12 residues. The ends were cut back, 5 bases at V and 2 bases at J, with 7 bases in the middle. The CDR3 region has the DNA TGTGCCAGCAGTAGGGGGACCTACGAGCAGTACGTC. Protein product: CASSRGTYEQYV.

This clone was observed once. V usage is TRBV4-1 and J usage is TRBJ2-7; D unclear. This CDR3 has 14 amino acids. Germline CDR1 is MGHRA and CDR2 is YSYEKL. Trimming removed 2 bases at V and 2 bases at J, with 10 bases between. CDR3 in DNA: TGCGCCAGCAGCCAACGGCAGGAGACCTACGAGCAGTACTTC. Protein sequence: CASSQRQETYEQYF.

The chain joins TRBV6-5 to TRBJ1-1, with D perhaps TRBD1 (6 bases). CDR3 length: 13 residues. The germline V gene encodes CDR1 MNHEY and CDR2 SVGAGI. With 6 bases removed from V and 5 bases from J, the gap between germline ends came to 13 bases. The CDR3 is CASRAGRGTEAFF. The CDR3 DNA is TGTGCCAGCAGGGCGGGGAGGGGGACTGAAGCTTTCTTT.

The J gene is TRBJ1-6, the V gene TRBV6-4; the D gene is possibly TRBD1 (5 bases). V lost 2 bases, J lost 7 bases, and 15 bases lay in between. The germline gives CDR1 MRHNA, CDR2 SNTAGT. The CDR3 has 16 amino acids. In DNA, the CDR3 is TGTGCCAGCAGTGACCGATCTAAAGGGGAGAATTCACCCCTCCACTTT. This sequence encodes CASSDRSKGENSPLHF.

Only a few counts were recorded for this clone. This sequence joins TRBV11-2 and TRBJ2-2, with D maybe TRBD1 (5 bases). The CDR3 totals 16 residues. V was pared by 5 bases and J by 0 bases, with 13 bases between. Germline CDR1 SGHAT, CDR2 FQNNGV. CDR3 bases: TGTGCCAGCAGCCCCTTTGGGGCCTCGAACACCGGGGAGCTGTTTTTT. Translated, it gives CASSPFGASNTGELFF. Full variable domain (outside the CDR3, taken from reference TRBV11-2 and TRBJ2-2): EAGVAQSPRYKIIEKRQSVAFWCNPISGHATLYWYQQILGQGPKLLIQFQNNGVVDDSQLPKDRFSAERLKGVDSTLKIQPAKLEDSAVYLCASSPFGASNTGELFFGEGSRLTVL.

This clone was seen only a few times. V is TRBV13 and J is TRBJ2-1; a possible D gene is TRBD2 (5 bases). CDR1 and CDR2 from the germline V gene are PRHDT and FYEKMQ (reference sequence). There are 15 residues in the CDR3. Trimming took off 1 base at V and 4 bases at J, with 11 bases between the two ends. CDR3 sequence reads: CASSLDRGPYNEQFF. CDR3 coding DNA: TGTGCCAGCAGCTTAGATCGCGGGCCGTACAATGAGCAGTTCTTC.

This clone was recorded a few times. The chain has TRBV19 and TRBJ1-2; D remains unclear. Germline values: CDR1 LNHDA, CDR2 SQIVND (reference sequence). The V gene lost 8 bases and the J gene lost 2 bases, with 12 bases spanning the gap. This CDR3 is built from 13 residues. As DNA, the CDR3 is TGTGCCAGTCAAAGGGATACGAACTATGGCTACACCTTC. Its translation: CASQRDTNYGYTF.

The chain couples TRBV19 to TRBJ2-2, with D possibly being TRBD2 (5 bases). Germline CDR1 and CDR2: LNHDA and SQIVND (reference sequence). Trimming stripped 7 bases from V and 5 bases from J, with 20 bases between. The length of the CDR3 is 16 residues. CDR3 region: CASTPRRRAVTGELFF. CDR3 DNA: TGTGCCAGTACCCCCCGGAGGCGGGCTGTGACCGGGGAGCTGTTTTTT.

The chain joins TRBV9 to TRBJ2-5; 7 bases align to TRBD2. Per the germline V gene, CDR1 is SGDLS and CDR2 is YYNGEE. With 0 bases clipped from V and 5 bases from J, the junction kept 7 bases outside the gene matches. The CDR3 loop spans 15 amino acids. The CDR3 DNA reads TGTGCCAGCAGCGTAGACTGGCGGGGGTCGGAGACCCAGTACTTC. As protein: CASSVDWRGSETQYF.

This chain joins TRBV27 and TRBJ1-5, with a weak D call TRBD1 (5 bases). Trimming removed 0 bases at V and 6 bases at J, with 9 bases between. The CDR3 spans 14 residues. Germline loops: CDR1 MNHEY, CDR2 SMNVEV (reference sequence). The CDR3 region is CASSLSSTVQPQHF. In nucleotides, the CDR3 is TGTGCCAGCAGTTTATCCTCGACAGTTCAGCCCCAGCATTTT.

The V and J genes are TRBV2 and TRBJ1-2, with D hard to call. There are 11 residues in the CDR3. The ends were cut back, 5 bases at V and 3 bases at J, with 4 bases in the middle. CDR1 is SNHLY and CDR2 is FYNNEI in the germline V gene. This CDR3 reads CASSPHYGYTF. CDR3 nucleotides: TGTGCCAGCAGTCCCCACTATGGCTACACCTTC.

The chain recombines TRBV5-1 with TRBJ1-4; 7 bases match TRBD1. This CDR3 contains 15 residues. V dropped 5 bases and J dropped 5; count of bases not matched to a gene: 9. From germline, CDR1 is SGHRS and CDR2 YFSETQ. CDR3 in DNA: TGCGCCAGCAGGCCCACAGGGGACAAGAATGAAAAACTGTTTTTT. Translating gives CASRPTGDKNEKLFF.

The chain is built from TRBV11-2 and TRBJ2-5; no definite D call. CDR3 length: 14 amino acids. Trimming took 5 bases from V and 5 from J, leaving 15 bases between them. Germline assignment: CDR1 SGHAT and CDR2 FQNNGV. This CDR3 is CASSTASSRETQYF. The DNA of the CDR3 is TGTGCCAGCAGCACAGCCAGTAGTCGGGAGACCCAGTACTTC.

This clone occurred many times. This chain joins TRBV4-1 and TRBJ1-1; D might be TRBD1 (5 bases). The CDR3 runs to 17 residues. Germline V lookup: CDR1 MGHRA, CDR2 YSYEKL. Trimming cost V 0 bases and J 4 bases, with 18 bases left between them. DNA of the CDR3: TGCGCCAGCAGCCAAGAAGGAGGAAGGGGCGCGGGCACTGAAGCTTTCTTT. It translates to CASSQEGGRGAGTEAFF.

The J gene is TRBJ2-1, the V gene TRBV19, with TRBD1 identical over 9 bases. J gave up 8 bases and V 5 bases, and 16 bases lay outside the gene matches. This CDR3 has 17 amino acids. The germline V gene encodes CDR1 LNHDA and CDR2 SQIVND (reference sequence). This CDR3 reads CASSPLAGDRALYEQFF. The CDR3 nucleotides are TGTGCCAGTAGTCCTCTCGCCGGGGACAGGGCCCTTTATGAGCAGTTCTTC.

This clone was recorded a few times. V gene TRBV6-1 combines with J gene TRBJ2-2; D is unclear. Trimming left V 5 bases short and J 4 bases short, with 11 bases between. The CDR3 has 14 amino acids. The germline V gene has CDR1 MNHNS and CDR2 SASEGT. Here the CDR3 reads CASSPLPSTGELFF. The CDR3 DNA follows: TGTGCCAGCAGTCCCCTCCCTTCCACCGGGGAGCTGTTTTTT.

This chain connects TRBV14 to TRBJ1-3; tentative D call: TRBD1 (5 bases). The length of the CDR3 is 15 residues. The germline V gene encodes CDR1 SGHDN and CDR2 FVKESK. Trimming stripped 3 bases from V and 0 bases from J, with 9 bases between. The CDR3 DNA reads as TGTGCCAGCAGCCAGGTACAGGCCTCTGGAAACACCATATATTTT. It codes for CASSQVQASGNTIYF.

In this sample, this clone turned up a few times. The chain uses TRBV30 and TRBJ2-5; D is unclear. V was shortened by 3 bases and J by 5 bases, with 7 bases between the two germline ends. The CDR3 is made up of 11 amino acids. Germline assignment: CDR1 GTSNPN and CDR2 SVGIG (reference sequence). The CDR3 is CAWSAPETQYF. The CDR3 nucleotides are TGTGCCTGGAGCGCACCGGAGACCCAGTACTTC.

The rearrangement joins TRBV5-1 to TRBJ2-1, with D possibly matching TRBD2 (6 bases). In germline, CDR1 is SGHRS, CDR2 YFSETQ. This CDR3 is built from 16 residues. V gave up 2 bases and J gave up 4 bases, with 16 bases separating them. The CDR3 spells CASSLSGGTSYNEQFF. CDR3 coding DNA: TGCGCCAGCAGCTTAAGCGGCGGGACGAGTTACAATGAGCAGTTCTTC.

V gene TRBV19 combines with J gene TRBJ2-2, with 8 bases matching TRBD1. The CDR3 is made up of 15 amino acids. The trim removed 4 bases at V and 6 bases at J, leaving 7 bases unmatched. Germline V gives CDR1 LNHDA, CDR2 SQIVND (reference sequence). The CDR3 coding sequence is TGTGCCAGTAGTAGGCGGACAGGGCTGTCCGGGGAGCTGTTTTTT. Translation: CASSRRTGLSGELFF. The variable domain in full, with the rest retrieved from reference TRBV19 and TRBJ2-2, is DGGITQSPKYLFRKEGQNVTLSCEQNLNHDAMYWYRQDPGQGLRLIYYSQIVNDFQKGDIAEGYSVSREKKESFPLTVTSAQKNPTAFYLCASSRRTGLSGELFFGEGSRLTVL.

The gene calls are TRBV6-5 and TRBJ2-1, with 12 bases identical to TRBD2. V dropped 7 bases and J dropped 12; count of bases not matched to a gene: 13. Germline V gives CDR1 MNHEY, CDR2 SVGAGI. The CDR3 totals 15 residues. The CDR3 protein is CASTPRLAGVQGQFF. In nucleotides, the CDR3 is TGTGCCAGCACCCCCAGACTAGCGGGGGTCCAGGGGCAGTTCTTC.